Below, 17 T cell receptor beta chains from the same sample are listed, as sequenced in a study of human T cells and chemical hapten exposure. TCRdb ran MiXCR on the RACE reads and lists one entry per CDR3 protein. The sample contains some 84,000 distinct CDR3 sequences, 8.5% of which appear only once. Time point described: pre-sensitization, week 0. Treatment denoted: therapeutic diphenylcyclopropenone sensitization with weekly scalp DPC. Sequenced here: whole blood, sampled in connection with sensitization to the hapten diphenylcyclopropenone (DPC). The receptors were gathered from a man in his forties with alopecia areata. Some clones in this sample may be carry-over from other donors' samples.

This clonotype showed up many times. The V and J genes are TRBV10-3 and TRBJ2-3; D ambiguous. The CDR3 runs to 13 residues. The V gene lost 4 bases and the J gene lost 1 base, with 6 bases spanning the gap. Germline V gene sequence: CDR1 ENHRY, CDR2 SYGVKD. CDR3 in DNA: TGTGCCATCAGTGGACTTGGCACAGATACGCAGTATTTT. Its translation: CAISGLGTDTQYF.

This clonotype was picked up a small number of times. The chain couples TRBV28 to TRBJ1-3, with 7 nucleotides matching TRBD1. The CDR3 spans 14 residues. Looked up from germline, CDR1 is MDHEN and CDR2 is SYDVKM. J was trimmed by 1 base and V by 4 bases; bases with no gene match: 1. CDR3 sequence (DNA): TGTGCCAGCAGTTCGGGACAGTCTGGAAACACCATATATTTT. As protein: CASSSGQSGNTIYF.

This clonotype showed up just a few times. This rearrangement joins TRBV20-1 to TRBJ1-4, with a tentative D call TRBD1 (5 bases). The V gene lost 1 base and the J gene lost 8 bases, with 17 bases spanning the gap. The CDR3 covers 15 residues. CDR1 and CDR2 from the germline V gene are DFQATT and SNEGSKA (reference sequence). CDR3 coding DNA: TGCAGTGCTAGAGTCATTGACCCAGGGAAAGAAAAACTGTTTTTT. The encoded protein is CSARVIDPGKEKLFF.

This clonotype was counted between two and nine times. For the CDR3, the DNA is TGTGCCAGCAGCTTAGCGGGACTAGGCACAGATACGCAGTATTTT. This gives the protein CASSLAGLGTDTQYF. The chain combines TRBV7-2 with TRBJ2-3; TRBD2 matches 8 bases. The V gene's germline CDR1 is SGHTA and CDR2 FQGNSA. V was pared by 0 bases and J by 1 base, with 0 bases of the junction left unmatched. The CDR3 is 15 residues long.

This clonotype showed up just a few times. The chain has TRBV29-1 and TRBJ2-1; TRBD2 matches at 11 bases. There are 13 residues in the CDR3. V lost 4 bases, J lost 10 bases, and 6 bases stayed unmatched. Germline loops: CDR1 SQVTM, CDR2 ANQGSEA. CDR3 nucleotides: TGCAGCGTTGGTAGCGGGAGGGGCGGGGAGCAGTTCTTC. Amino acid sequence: CSVGSGRGGEQFF.

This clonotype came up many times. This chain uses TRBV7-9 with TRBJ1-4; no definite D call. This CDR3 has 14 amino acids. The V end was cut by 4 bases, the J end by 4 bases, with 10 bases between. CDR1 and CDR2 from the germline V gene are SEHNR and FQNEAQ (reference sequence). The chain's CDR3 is CASSSRQINEKLFF. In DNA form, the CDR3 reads TGTGCCAGCAGCTCTCGGCAGATTAATGAAAAACTGTTTTTT.

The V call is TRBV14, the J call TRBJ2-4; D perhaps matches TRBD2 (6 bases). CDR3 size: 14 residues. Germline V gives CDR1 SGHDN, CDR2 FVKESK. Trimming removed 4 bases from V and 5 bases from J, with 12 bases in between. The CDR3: CASSLAGTQNIQYF. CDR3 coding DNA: TGTGCCAGCAGCCTAGCCGGGACTCAAAACATTCAGTACTTC.

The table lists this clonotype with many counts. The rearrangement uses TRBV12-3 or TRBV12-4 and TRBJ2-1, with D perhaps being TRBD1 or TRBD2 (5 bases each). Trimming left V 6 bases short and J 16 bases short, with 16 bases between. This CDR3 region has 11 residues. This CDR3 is CASRGSTRGFF. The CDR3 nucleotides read TGTGCCAGCAGAGGTAGCACGAGGGGTTTCTTC.

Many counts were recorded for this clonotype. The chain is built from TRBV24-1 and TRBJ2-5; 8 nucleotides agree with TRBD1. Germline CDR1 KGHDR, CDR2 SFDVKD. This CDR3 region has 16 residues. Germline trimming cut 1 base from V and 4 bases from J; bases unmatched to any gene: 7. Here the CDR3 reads CATSDFTRGRGETQYF. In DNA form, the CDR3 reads TGTGCCACCAGTGATTTTACCAGGGGGCGCGGAGAGACCCAGTACTTC.

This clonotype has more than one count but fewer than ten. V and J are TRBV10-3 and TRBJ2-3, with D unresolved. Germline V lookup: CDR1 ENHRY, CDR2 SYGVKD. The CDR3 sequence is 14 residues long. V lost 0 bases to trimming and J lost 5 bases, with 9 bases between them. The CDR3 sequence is CAISESLSLDTQYF. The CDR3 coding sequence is TGTGCCATCAGTGAGTCTTTATCTTTAGATACGCAGTATTTT.

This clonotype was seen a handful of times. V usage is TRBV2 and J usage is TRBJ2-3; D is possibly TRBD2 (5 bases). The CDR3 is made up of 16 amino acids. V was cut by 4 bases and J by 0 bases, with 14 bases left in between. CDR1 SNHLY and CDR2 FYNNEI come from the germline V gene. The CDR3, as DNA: TGTGCCAGCAGTGGAGGTGGACTCGCTAGCACAGATACGCAGTATTTT. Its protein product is CASSGGGLASTDTQYF.

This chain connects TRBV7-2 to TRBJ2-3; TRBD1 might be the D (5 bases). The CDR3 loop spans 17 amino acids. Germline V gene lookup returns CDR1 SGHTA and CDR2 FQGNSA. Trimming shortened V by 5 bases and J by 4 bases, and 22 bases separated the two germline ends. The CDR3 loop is CASSPGQGPPGADTQYF. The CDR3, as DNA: TGTGCCAGCAGCCCCGGACAAGGCCCGCCTGGGGCAGATACGCAGTATTTT.

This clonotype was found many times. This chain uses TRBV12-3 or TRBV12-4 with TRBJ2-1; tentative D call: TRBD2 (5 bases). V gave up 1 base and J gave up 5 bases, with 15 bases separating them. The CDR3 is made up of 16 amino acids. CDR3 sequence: CASSLVGLQRNNEQFF. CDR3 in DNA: TGTGCCAGCAGTTTAGTCGGTCTCCAGCGGAACAATGAGCAGTTCTTC.

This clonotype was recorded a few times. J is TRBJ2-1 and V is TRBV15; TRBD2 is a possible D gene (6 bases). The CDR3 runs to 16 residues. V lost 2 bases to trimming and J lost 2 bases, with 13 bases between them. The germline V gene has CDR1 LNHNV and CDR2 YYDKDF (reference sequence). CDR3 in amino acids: CATSRSGPGAYNEQFF. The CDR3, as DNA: TGTGCCACCAGCAGAAGCGGGCCCGGGGCCTACAATGAGCAGTTCTTC.

The CDR3 nucleotides are TGCGCCAGCTCCGTGGGGCAGAACAATGAGCAGTTCTTC. This codes for CASSVGQNNEQFF. The rearrangement links TRBV5-1 to TRBJ2-1; tentative D call: TRBD1 (5 bases). The CDR3 totals 13 residues. Germline V gene data show CDR1 as SGHRS and CDR2 as YFSETQ. V gave up 7 bases and J gave up 5 bases, with 13 bases separating them.

CDR3 bases: TGTGCCAGCAGCACATGTCCGGGACAGGGCCTCTACGAGCAGTACGTC. It codes for CASSTCPGQGLYEQYV. This sequence joins TRBV21-1 and TRBJ2-7; the D call of TRBD1 is as the table states it, not checked on the DNA. TRBV21-1 has pseudogene status. The CDR3 length is 16 residues.

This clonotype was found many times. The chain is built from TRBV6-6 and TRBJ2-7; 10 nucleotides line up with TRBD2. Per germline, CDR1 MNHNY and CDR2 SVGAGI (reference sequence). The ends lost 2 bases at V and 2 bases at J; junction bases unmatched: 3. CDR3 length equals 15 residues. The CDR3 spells CASSYLAGATYEQYV. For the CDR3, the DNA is TGTGCCAGCAGTTACCTAGCGGGAGCTACCTACGAGCAGTACGTC.